Detailed here is one T cell receptor beta chain. This sample is drawn from a study of lymphopenia after photon versus proton radiotherapy. Clones were read by immunoSEQ multiplex PCR, and TCRdb kept only the in-frame ones, dropping some. The sample consists of tens of thousands of clones, more than 85% of them appearing once. The CDR3 has 13 amino acids. V lost 4 bases, J lost 3 bases, and 10 bases lay in between. The germline V gene has CDR1 SGHDT and CDR2 YYEEEE. The input for sequencing was peripheral blood, taken from a patient treated with photon-based radiotherapy. The receptor's source is a woman aged 40 to 55 with cholangiocarcinoma. The rearrangement uses TRBV5-6 and TRBJ2-5; weak D call: TRBD2 (5 bases). The CDR3 region has the DNA TGTGCCAGCAGCATAACTAGTGAAGAGACCCAGTACTTC. This gives the protein CASSITSEETQYF.